These T cell receptor beta chains were read from a single sample in a study of vaccination and CD4 T cells after COVID-19. Their specific antigens are unknown. TCRdb re-analysed the PCR reads in MiXCR, keeping a single row per CDR3 protein. The data contain several thousand distinct CDR3 sequences, under 20% of them seen just once; the ten biggest clones take up approximately 25%. The sample was CD4+ T cells from blood, cultured in vitro. The source of these receptors is a human donor who had recovered from COVID-19. Each CDR3 is given with its conserved first and last residue. The D gene is left open where the match is weak. Clone size is stated in some rows and not others, as once, few, many or a class when expanded.

D gene: .; V gene: TRBV14; clone size: .; J gene: TRBJ1-1; CDR3 protein: CASSRYMNTEAFF; CDR3 DNA: TGTGCCAGCAGCCGGTACATGAACACTGAAGCTTTCTTT
D gene: TRBD2; V gene: TRBV10-3; clone size: few; J gene: TRBJ2-7; CDR3 protein: CAISEVLAGPRSYEQYF; CDR3 DNA: TGTGCCATCAGTGAGGTGCTAGCGGGGCCTCGCTCCTACGAGCAGTACTTC
D gene: .; V gene: TRBV9; clone size: .; J gene: TRBJ2-3; CDR3 protein: CASSSRISLGQDTQYF; CDR3 DNA: TGTGCCAGCAGCTCTCGGATTAGTCTGGGTCAGGATACGCAGTATTTT
D gene: .; V gene: TRBV27; clone size: medium-sized; J gene: TRBJ1-2; CDR3 protein: CASSLKGGSYGYTF; CDR3 DNA: TGTGCCAGCAGCCTTAAGGGGGGTAGCTATGGCTACACCTTC
D gene: .; V gene: TRBV5-1; clone size: few; J gene: TRBJ2-5; CDR3 protein: CASSWVGGETQYF; CDR3 DNA: TGCGCCAGCAGCTGGGTCGGTGGGGAGACCCAGTACTTC
D gene: .; V gene: TRBV7-9; clone size: .; J gene: TRBJ2-7; CDR3 protein: CASSLVAGGDEQYF; CDR3 DNA: TGTGCCAGCAGCTTAGTGGCAGGGGGGGACGAGCAGTACTTC
D gene: .; V gene: TRBV7-8; clone size: .; J gene: TRBJ1-6; CDR3 protein: CASSLSGYSPLHF; CDR3 DNA: TGTGCCAGCAGCTTATCGGGGTATTCACCCCTCCACTTT
D gene: .; V gene: TRBV10-1; clone size: few; J gene: TRBJ1-3; CDR3 protein: CASSETAGNTIYF; CDR3 DNA: TGCGCCAGCAGTGAGACAGCTGGAAACACCATATATTTT
D gene: .; V gene: TRBV5-1; clone size: .; J gene: TRBJ2-2; CDR3 protein: CASSPRRGTSDTGELFF; CDR3 DNA: TGCGCCAGCAGCCCTCGCCGGGGCACATCGGACACCGGGGAGCTGTTTTTT
D gene: TRBD1; V gene: TRBV28; clone size: once; J gene: TRBJ1-1; CDR3 protein: CASSPLRGQKAFF; CDR3 DNA: TGTGCCAGCAGTCCCCTTAGGGGGCAGAAAGCTTTCTTT
D gene: TRBD1; V gene: TRBV12-3/TRBV12-4; clone size: .; J gene: TRBJ1-6; CDR3 protein: CASSLDRVSPLHF; CDR3 DNA: TGTGCCAGCAGTCTCGACAGGGTCTCACCCCTCCACTTT
D gene: TRBD2; V gene: TRBV5-1; clone size: .; J gene: TRBJ2-3; CDR3 protein: CASSPPLAGGGDTQYF; CDR3 DNA: TGCGCCAGCAGCCCCCCCCTAGCGGGGGGGGGGGATACGCAGTATTTT
D gene: .; V gene: TRBV11-2; clone size: .; J gene: TRBJ1-1; CDR3 protein: CASSPINGGQRDGEAFF; CDR3 DNA: TGTGCCAGCAGCCCGATCAACGGGGGTCAACGGGATGGTGAAGCTTTCTTT
D gene: TRBD1; V gene: TRBV5-1; clone size: few; J gene: TRBJ1-2; CDR3 protein: CASSLGPLQGVVGYTF; CDR3 DNA: TGCGCCAGCAGTTTGGGACCGTTACAGGGGGTGGTTGGCTACACCTTC
D gene: .; V gene: TRBV7-2; clone size: few; J gene: TRBJ2-5; CDR3 protein: CASSYDLGAQETQYF; CDR3 DNA: TGTGCCAGCAGCTACGACCTGGGCGCACAAGAGACCCAGTACTTC
D gene: .; V gene: TRBV18; clone size: .; J gene: TRBJ1-2; CDR3 protein: CASTHRSRGHHYGYTF; CDR3 DNA: TGTGCCAGCACTCACCGGAGCCGCGGGCACCACTATGGCTACACCTTC
D gene: .; V gene: TRBV12-3/TRBV12-4; clone size: medium-sized; J gene: TRBJ1-2; CDR3 protein: CASSPTPPGSGGYTF; CDR3 DNA: TGTGCCAGCAGCCCCACCCCCCCGGGGTCGGGTGGCTACACCTTC
D gene: .; V gene: TRBV4-1; clone size: few; J gene: TRBJ1-1; CDR3 protein: CASSQDPAKSREAFF; CDR3 DNA: TGCGCCAGCAGCCAAGATCCCGCCAAGAGTCGGGAAGCTTTCTTT
D gene: .; V gene: TRBV7-9; clone size: .; J gene: TRBJ1-6; CDR3 protein: CASSQSTPFPLHF; CDR3 DNA: TGTGCCAGCAGCCAATCGACTCCTTTTCCCCTCCACTTT
D gene: .; V gene: TRBV27; clone size: once; J gene: TRBJ1-2; CDR3 protein: CVSSLYRDYGYTF; CDR3 DNA: TGTGTCAGCAGTCTATACAGGGACTATGGCTACACCTTC
D gene: .; V gene: TRBV2; clone size: medium-sized; J gene: TRBJ1-5; CDR3 protein: CASATGPNQPQHF; CDR3 DNA: TGTGCCAGCGCGACCGGGCCAAATCAGCCCCAGCATTTT
D gene: TRBD1; V gene: TRBV29-1; clone size: once; J gene: TRBJ2-2; CDR3 protein: CSVSLGGLNTGELFF; CDR3 DNA: TGCAGCGTTTCTCTAGGGGGCCTAAACACCGGGGAGCTGTTTTTT
D gene: .; V gene: TRBV20-1; clone size: medium-sized; J gene: TRBJ1-6; CDR3 protein: CSARTEKGYNSPLHF; CDR3 DNA: TGCAGTGCTAGGACGGAGAAAGGGTATAATTCACCCCTCCACTTT
D gene: .; V gene: TRBV18; clone size: once; J gene: TRBJ1-2; CDR3 protein: CASSPGRVDYGYTF; CDR3 DNA: TGTGCCAGCTCCCCCGGACGGGTGGACTATGGCTACACCTTC
D gene: TRBD1; V gene: TRBV7-9; clone size: .; J gene: TRBJ1-2; CDR3 protein: CASSSHRGTGYGYTF; CDR3 DNA: TGTGCCAGCAGCTCCCACAGGGGGACTGGGTATGGCTACACCTTC
D gene: .; V gene: TRBV5-1; clone size: .; J gene: TRBJ1-4; CDR3 protein: CASSPGAGDVANEKLFF; CDR3 DNA: TGCGCCAGCAGCCCGGGGGCAGGGGACGTGGCTAATGAAAAACTGTTTTTT
D gene: TRBD2; V gene: TRBV7-2; clone size: medium-sized; J gene: TRBJ2-2; CDR3 protein: CATIQGLAGTGELFF; CDR3 DNA: TGTGCCACCATCCAGGGACTAGCGGGCACCGGGGAGCTGTTTTTT
D gene: TRBD1; V gene: TRBV12-5; clone size: large; J gene: TRBJ2-5; CDR3 protein: CASGPPTGEETQYF; CDR3 DNA: TGTGCTAGTGGACCTCCGACAGGGGAAGAGACCCAGTACTTC
D gene: TRBD1; V gene: TRBV12-3/TRBV12-4; clone size: few; J gene: TRBJ2-7; CDR3 protein: CASSFDRGAYEQYF; CDR3 DNA: TGTGCCAGCAGTTTTGACAGGGGGGCCTACGAGCAGTACTTC
D gene: .; V gene: TRBV20-1; clone size: few; J gene: TRBJ2-7; CDR3 protein: CSAEGGTKPNSYEQYF; CDR3 DNA: TGCAGTGCTGAGGGGGGGACTAAACCAAACTCCTACGAGCAGTACTTC
D gene: .; V gene: TRBV30; clone size: few; J gene: TRBJ2-3; CDR3 protein: CAWSGKLPPDTQYF; CDR3 DNA: TGTGCCTGGAGCGGAAAGCTCCCACCAGATACGCAGTATTTT
D gene: .; V gene: TRBV6-5; clone size: .; J gene: TRBJ1-1; CDR3 protein: CASSYVAGQGEAFF; CDR3 DNA: TGTGCCAGCAGTTACGTTGCAGGTCAAGGTGAAGCTTTCTTT
D gene: .; V gene: TRBV6-1; clone size: medium-sized; J gene: TRBJ1-1; CDR3 protein: CASRNPTGNEAFF; CDR3 DNA: TGTGCCAGCAGAAACCCAACAGGTAATGAAGCTTTCTTT
D gene: TRBD1; V gene: TRBV10-3; clone size: .; J gene: TRBJ1-1; CDR3 protein: CAISEQTGAEAFF; CDR3 DNA: TGTGCCATCAGTGAGCAAACAGGGGCTGAAGCTTTCTTT
D gene: .; V gene: TRBV2; clone size: few; J gene: TRBJ1-5; CDR3 protein: CASRLNQPQHF; CDR3 DNA: TGTGCCAGCCGTCTAAATCAGCCCCAGCATTTT
D gene: .; V gene: TRBV12-3/TRBV12-4; clone size: medium-sized; J gene: TRBJ1-2; CDR3 protein: CASSPGPWYGYTF; CDR3 DNA: TGTGCCAGCAGTCCGGGACCGTGGTATGGCTACACCTTC
D gene: TRBD2; V gene: TRBV11-2; clone size: medium-sized; J gene: TRBJ2-1; CDR3 protein: CASSLGAGGRHEQFF; CDR3 DNA: TGTGCCAGCAGCTTAGGGGCGGGGGGGCGGCATGAGCAGTTCTTC
D gene: TRBD1; V gene: TRBV9; clone size: .; J gene: TRBJ2-1; CDR3 protein: CASSRTGETYNEQFF; CDR3 DNA: TGTGCCAGCAGCCGGACAGGGGAAACCTACAATGAGCAGTTCTTC
D gene: TRBD1; V gene: TRBV6-5; clone size: medium-sized; J gene: TRBJ1-2; CDR3 protein: CASSSGQGDYGYTF; CDR3 DNA: TGTGCCAGCAGTTCGGGACAGGGGGACTATGGCTACACCTTC
D gene: .; V gene: TRBV20-1; clone size: .; J gene: TRBJ2-2; CDR3 protein: CSAYLGRGGGTGELFF; CDR3 DNA: TGCAGTGCCTACCTAGGGAGGGGGGGGGGGACCGGGGAGCTGTTTTTT
D gene: TRBD1; V gene: TRBV2; clone size: .; J gene: TRBJ1-2; CDR3 protein: CARDRGRRFGGYTF; CDR3 DNA: TGTGCCAGGGACAGGGGGCGTCGGTTTGGTGGCTACACCTTC
D gene: .; V gene: TRBV3-1; clone size: medium-sized; J gene: TRBJ1-4; CDR3 protein: CASSQVIGANEKLFF; CDR3 DNA: TGTGCCAGCAGCCAAGTCATCGGGGCTAATGAAAAACTGTTTTTT
D gene: .; V gene: TRBV7-2; clone size: .; J gene: TRBJ2-3; CDR3 protein: CASSLGEEGSSTDTQYF; CDR3 DNA: TGTGCCAGCAGCCTAGGGGAGGAGGGATCTAGCACAGATACGCAGTATTTT
D gene: TRBD1; V gene: TRBV18; clone size: .; J gene: TRBJ2-3; CDR3 protein: CASTMGQGNTDTQYF; CDR3 DNA: TGTGCCAGCACGATGGGACAGGGGAACACAGATACGCAGTATTTT